The 28 T cell receptor beta chains below come from one sample, sequenced in a study of blood T cell repertoires in COVID-19. Libraries were prepared by immunoSEQ multiplex PCR; TCRdb keeps only in-frame clonotypes and omits some of them. The table lists tens of thousands of clones, approximately 86% of them singletons, with around 1.4% in the top ten. The specimen sequenced was peripheral blood. These receptors were taken from a man aged 55 to 70 with acute or convalescent COVID-19.

The rearrangement joins TRBV5-4 to TRBJ1-1, with 8 bases lining up with TRBD1. The V gene's germline CDR1 is SGHNT and CDR2 YYREEE (reference sequence). The CDR3 totals 14 residues. J gave up 5 bases and V 5 bases, and 8 bases lay outside the gene matches. The CDR3 coding sequence is TGTGCCAGCAGGACCGGGACAGGAAGAACTGAAGCTTTCTTT. Translating gives CASRTGTGRTEAFF.

The chain carries TRBV19 and TRBJ1-1; 10 positions agree with TRBD1. The trim removed 6 bases at V and 5 bases at J, leaving 6 bases unmatched. Looked up from germline, CDR1 is LNHDA and CDR2 is SQIVND (reference sequence). The CDR3 sequence is 14 residues long. This CDR3 is CASSLTGGGTEAFF. The CDR3 DNA is TGTGCCAGTAGCCTGACAGGGGGCGGAACTGAAGCTTTCTTT.

The V and J genes are TRBV19 and TRBJ2-1; perhaps TRBD2 as D (5 bases). This CDR3 comprises 13 residues. V was pared by 3 bases and J by 4 bases, with 7 bases between. Germline V gene sequence: CDR1 LNHDA, CDR2 SQIVND (reference sequence). In DNA, the CDR3 is TGTGCCAGTAGTATTGGACTTTACAATGAGCAGTTCTTC. As protein: CASSIGLYNEQFF. The complete variable domain, with remaining parts taken from reference TRBV19 and TRBJ2-1, reads DGGITQSPKYLFRKEGQNVTLSCEQNLNHDAMYWYRQDPGQGLRLIYYSQIVNDFQKGDIAEGYSVSREKKESFPLTVTSAQKNPTAFYLCASSIGLYNEQFFGPGTRLTVL.

This clone was observed once. This rearrangement joins TRBV19 to TRBJ1-5; 7 bases fit TRBD1. Germline trimming cut 6 bases from V and 2 bases from J; bases unmatched to any gene: 7. CDR3 length: 15 amino acids. Looked up from germline, CDR1 is LNHDA and CDR2 is SQIVND (reference sequence). The CDR3 DNA reads TGTGCCAGTAGCGGGAACAGGGGTGGCAATCAGCCCCAGCATTTT. Amino acids: CASSGNRGGNQPQHF.

This clone was seen just once. The chain joins TRBV3-1 (or the pseudogene TRBV3-2) to TRBJ2-5; 10 nucleotides match TRBD1. This CDR3 contains 18 residues. V trimming: 4 bases; J trimming: 2 bases; junction bases outside the gene matches: 13. The germline V gene has CDR1 LGHDT and CDR2 YNNKEL (reference sequence). The CDR3 is CASSPWVLGQGLQETQYF. CDR3 coding DNA: TGTGCCAGCAGCCCATGGGTCCTGGGACAGGGGTTACAAGAGACCCAGTACTTC.

V and J are TRBV6-2 or TRBV6-3 and TRBJ2-7; 7 bases agree with TRBD1. CDR3 size: 15 residues. Looked up from germline, CDR1 is MNHEY and CDR2 is SVGEGT. V lost 4 bases to trimming and J lost 0 bases; unmatched junction nucleotides: 6. CDR3 region: CASSSYRGLSYEQYF. CDR3 DNA sequence: TGTGCCAGCAGTTCCTACAGGGGCCTCTCCTACGAGCAGTACTTC.

This clone showed up just a few times. V and J are TRBV2 and TRBJ2-7; perhaps TRBD2 as D (6 bases). Germline assignment: CDR1 SNHLY and CDR2 FYNNEI. The CDR3 spans 15 residues. Trimming removed 7 bases at V and 7 bases at J, with 23 bases between. The CDR3 loop reads CASKGDSYAGQEQYF. As DNA, the CDR3 is TGTGCCAGCAAAGGAGACAGTTACGCGGGGCAAGAGCAGTACTTC.

V usage is TRBV11-2 and J usage is TRBJ2-5, with TRBD1 matching over 8 bases. The germline V gene has CDR1 SGHAT and CDR2 FQNNGV. J gave up 1 base and V 9 bases, and 4 bases lay outside the gene matches. The CDR3 has 13 residues. CDR3: CASGTGRQETQYF. CDR3 DNA sequence: TGTGCCAGTGGGACAGGCCGCCAAGAGACCCAGTACTTC.

This chain links TRBV7-2 with TRBJ1-4; D is unresolved. The CDR3 spans 15 residues. Germline V gene data show CDR1 as SGHTA and CDR2 as FQGNSA. V was trimmed by 6 bases and J by 8 bases, leaving 19 bases between them. CDR3 sequence (DNA): TGTGCCAGCAGTTATGGGCCTGGTGAGGGAGAAAAACTGTTTTTT. Translated, it gives CASSYGPGEGEKLFF.

This clone has more than one count but fewer than ten. The V call is TRBV29-1, the J call TRBJ2-2; weak D call: TRBD2 (5 bases). V lost 7 bases, J lost 0 bases, and 12 bases lay in between. The CDR3 extends over 14 amino acids. In germline, CDR1 is SQVTM, CDR2 ANQGSEA. CDR3 nucleotide sequence: TGCAGCGCCCCGGGGTCATCGAACACCGGGGAGCTGTTTTTT. Protein sequence: CSAPGSSNTGELFF.

This clone has only one observation. The chain couples TRBV28 to TRBJ1-2, with D possibly matching TRBD1 (6 bases). The CDR3 length is 15 residues. The V end was cut by 6 bases, the J end by 0 bases, with 14 bases between. Germline V gene lookup returns CDR1 MDHEN and CDR2 SYDVKM. The CDR3 coding sequence is TGTGCCAGCAGAGACTACAGGGCCGCTAACTATGGCTACACCTTC. Translating gives CASRDYRAANYGYTF.

The rearrangement joins TRBV4-2 to TRBJ1-6; D ambiguous. Germline loops: CDR1 LGHNA, CDR2 YNFKEQ. The CDR3 consists of 17 residues. The ends were cut back, 6 bases at V and 0 bases at J, with 15 bases in the middle. CDR3 in DNA: TGTGCCAGCAGAGACCAAGCGGGAAGCTCCTATAATTCACCCCTCCACTTT. Protein: CASRDQAGSSYNSPLHF.

The chain employs TRBV2 and TRBJ1-1; TRBD1 aligns across 9 bases. The CDR3 covers 14 residues. Germline trimming cut 4 bases from V and 5 bases from J; bases unmatched to any gene: 5. Germline loops: CDR1 SNHLY, CDR2 FYNNEI. The CDR3 here is CASSGQGVGTEAFF. As DNA, the CDR3 is TGTGCCAGCAGTGGACAGGGGGTAGGGACTGAAGCTTTCTTT.

V is TRBV7-9 and J is TRBJ2-7; 11 bases fit TRBD1. Germline CDR1 reads SEHNR; CDR2 reads FQNEAQ (reference sequence). This CDR3 has 14 residues. Losses at the gene ends were 5 bases for V and 6 bases for J; bases not matched to a gene: 6. The CDR3 DNA follows: TGTGCCAGCAGCCACCGGGACAGGGGGGCCGAGCAGTACTTC. This codes for CASSHRDRGAEQYF. Filled out from reference TRBV7-9 and TRBJ2-7, the complete variable domain reads DTGVSQNPRHKITKRGQNVTFRCDPISEHNRLYWYRQTLGQGPEFLTYFQNEAQLEKSRLLSDRFSAERPKGSFSTLEIQRTEQGDSAMYLCASSHRDRGAEQYFGPGTRLTVT.

This chain links TRBV19 with TRBJ1-2, with unresolved D. Trimming took off 7 bases at V and 11 bases at J, with 26 bases between the two ends. This CDR3 spans 15 amino acids. Per the germline V gene, CDR1 is LNHDA and CDR2 is SQIVND (reference sequence). The CDR3 bases are TGTGCCAGTAACCGAGAGGCGGGCCCCGAGGCGTGGTACACCTTC. It yields the protein CASNREAGPEAWYTF. The variable domain in full, with the rest retrieved from reference TRBV19 and TRBJ1-2, is DGGITQSPKYLFRKEGQNVTLSCEQNLNHDAMYWYRQDPGQGLRLIYYSQIVNDFQKGDIAEGYSVSREKKESFPLTVTSAQKNPTAFYLCASNREAGPEAWYTFGSGTRLTVV.

This sequence joins TRBV5-1 and TRBJ2-2; maybe TRBD2 (5 bases). Between the trimmed V and J ends, which lost 2 bases and 5 bases, there was a span of 10 bases. The CDR3 extends over 14 amino acids. Germline V gene data show CDR1 as SGHRS and CDR2 as YFSETQ. CDR3 DNA: TGCGCCAGCAGCTTTTTCGGCGGGACCGGGGAGCTGTTTTTT. It codes for CASSFFGGTGELFF.

This rearrangement joins TRBV5-4 to TRBJ2-7, with TRBD1 matching 11 bases. After removal of 5 bases from V and 6 bases from J, the junction contained 10 bases not matched to a gene. Germline loops: CDR1 SGHNT, CDR2 YYREEE (reference sequence). The CDR3 is 15 amino acids. The CDR3 region is CASRSGQGARGEQYF. CDR3 sequence (DNA): TGTGCCAGCAGAAGCGGACAGGGGGCGCGGGGCGAGCAGTACTTC.

This clone occurred a few times. The chain combines TRBV6-5 with TRBJ2-7; 9 bases line up with TRBD2. The junction had 4 bases not matched to a gene; V was cut back by 4 bases and J by 3 bases. Looked up from germline, CDR1 is MNHEY and CDR2 is SVGAGI. CDR3 length equals 14 residues. CDR3 sequence: CASSSVAGVYEQYF. The CDR3 DNA is TGTGCCAGCAGTTCCGTAGCGGGAGTCTACGAGCAGTACTTC.

The chain joins TRBV28 to TRBJ2-5; 8 bases match TRBD1. Germline V gives CDR1 MDHEN, CDR2 SYDVKM. The V segment lost 5 bases and the J segment 2 bases; nucleotides outside the gene matches: 10. The CDR3 spans 16 residues. CDR3 sequence reads: CASSLDRGARQETQYF. The CDR3 bases are TGTGCCAGCAGTCTCGACAGGGGCGCAAGGCAAGAGACCCAGTACTTC.

This chain connects TRBV24-1 to TRBJ2-1; TRBD2 might be the D (6 bases). The germline V gene encodes CDR1 KGHDR and CDR2 SFDVKD. Trimming pared 5 bases from V and 4 bases from J, leaving 11 bases between. This CDR3 is built from 14 residues. CDR3 sequence (DNA): TGTGCCACCAGTGGGGGGGACCAATACAATGAGCAGTTCTTC. Translated: CATSGGDQYNEQFF.

This chain connects TRBV2 to TRBJ1-2, with 8 positions matching TRBD1. The V gene's germline CDR1 is SNHLY and CDR2 FYNNEI. V lost 4 bases to trimming and J lost 0 bases; unmatched junction nucleotides: 7. The CDR3 is made up of 16 amino acids. The CDR3 sequence: CASSVGQGYSNYGYTF. The DNA of the CDR3 is TGTGCCAGCAGTGTTGGACAGGGCTATTCTAACTATGGCTACACCTTC.

V gene TRBV7-8 combines with J gene TRBJ1-2, with 8 positions matching TRBD1. J lost 3 bases, V lost 1 base, and 13 bases had no gene match. The CDR3 consists of 18 residues. Germline V gene lookup returns CDR1 SGHVS and CDR2 FQNEAQ. The CDR3 here is CASSLDRFGQGKDYGYTF. The CDR3 region has the DNA TGTGCCAGCAGCTTAGACCGTTTCGGACAGGGCAAAGACTATGGCTACACCTTC.

This chain joins TRBV5-1 and TRBJ1-5, with D perhaps matching TRBD1 (5 bases). CDR3 size: 14 residues. V was clipped by 0 bases and J by 6 bases, with 10 bases between them. Per germline, CDR1 SGHRS and CDR2 YFSETQ. The CDR3 nucleotides read TGCGCCAGCAGCTTGGAGGGGAATGGTCAGCCCCAGCATTTT. This gives the protein CASSLEGNGQPQHF.

This rearrangement joins TRBV3-1 (or the pseudogene TRBV3-2) to TRBJ1-1; TRBD1 aligns across 7 bases. CDR1 is LGHDT and CDR2 is YNNKEL in the germline V gene (reference sequence). The CDR3 sequence is 15 residues long. The ends lost 1 base at V and 3 bases at J; junction bases unmatched: 5. CDR3 residues: CASSQGDRRDTEAFF. DNA of the CDR3: TGTGCCAGCAGCCAAGGGGACAGAAGGGACACTGAAGCTTTCTTT.

The rearrangement links TRBV24-1 to TRBJ1-3; TRBD1 matches 8 bases. J gave up 6 bases and V 2 bases, and 5 bases lay outside the gene matches. CDR1 is KGHDR and CDR2 is SFDVKD in the germline V gene. The CDR3 extends over 15 amino acids. CDR3 DNA: TGTGCCACCAGTGATTCGAGGACAGGGCAAAACACCATATATTTT. It is translated as CATSDSRTGQNTIYF.

The chain combines TRBV7-8 with TRBJ1-2; 10 positions match TRBD1. Looked up from germline, CDR1 is SGHVS and CDR2 is FQNEAQ. CDR3 length: 14 amino acids. V gave up 5 bases and J gave up 5 bases; unmatched junction bases: 5. This CDR3 is CASSGTGAGYGYTF. DNA for the CDR3: TGTGCCAGCAGCGGGACAGGGGCTGGTTATGGCTACACCTTC.

The chain carries TRBV9 and TRBJ2-5, with TRBD2 matching over 10 bases. Germline V CDR1 and CDR2: SGDLS, YYNGEE. V lost 0 bases to trimming and J lost 4 bases; unmatched junction nucleotides: 9. The CDR3 has 17 amino acids. CDR3 amino acids: CASSVAASGRARETQYF. CDR3 sequence (DNA): TGTGCCAGCAGCGTAGCTGCCAGCGGGAGGGCCCGAGAGACCCAGTACTTC.

This chain joins TRBV11-3 and TRBJ2-7; D is perhaps TRBD1 (6 bases). Germline-derived CDR1 and CDR2 are SGHNT and YENEEA. The CDR3 loop spans 16 amino acids. Trimming removed 5 bases from V and 7 bases from J, with 24 bases in between. For the CDR3, the DNA is TGTGCCAGCAGCGCGGAACAGGGCAGGGGAATAAGTGAGCAGTACTTC. It is translated as CASSAEQGRGISEQYF.